The next 21 T cell receptor beta chains were all read from a single sample in a study of identical twins (dated by TCRdb to 2016 to 2017). Library generation was performed with 5' RACE. The run used an Illumina HiSeq 2000. TCRdb redid the processing of the public reads, applying fastp at Q25 and MiXCR, and retained in-frame beta chains. Each entry is one CDR3 protein sequence, shown with its most common DNA and genes. In this sample the table shows about 220,000 distinct CDR3 sequences, around 8% of which occur a single time. Less than 2% of the sample belongs to the ten largest clones. These data are also associated with another study on yellow fever vaccine responses in identical twins.

Sequencing input: memory (CD45RO+) T cells sorted from blood. This sample's cell subset or site label indicates: CD45RO+ enriched T cells. Source of these receptors: a young woman in good health.

The chain carries TRBV7-9 and TRBJ2-5, with 10 bases lining up with TRBD1. Trimming at V came to 1 base and at J to 7 bases, leaving 3 bases not matched to a gene. There are 14 residues in the CDR3. Germline CDR1 and CDR2: SEHNR and FQNEAQ (reference sequence). CDR3 nucleotide sequence: TGTGCCAGCAGCTTAGGGACAGGGGGTGTGACCCAGTACTTC. Translated, it gives CASSLGTGGVTQYF.

This clonotype was detected only a few times. This rearrangement joins TRBV2 to TRBJ1-1; 9 bases are shared with TRBD1. V dropped 4 bases and J dropped 0; count of bases not matched to a gene: 6. The germline CDR1 and CDR2 sequences are SNHLY and FYNNEI. The CDR3 extends over 16 amino acids. CDR3 sequence reads: CASSGQGVGLNTEAFF. CDR3 coding DNA: TGTGCCAGCAGTGGACAGGGGGTCGGTTTGAACACTGAAGCTTTCTTT.

This clonotype has ten or more counts. The V gene is TRBV5-1, the J gene TRBJ2-1; perhaps TRBD1 as D (5 bases). There are 15 residues in the CDR3. Trimming stripped 6 bases from V and 0 bases from J, with 13 bases between. Germline V gene lookup returns CDR1 SGHRS and CDR2 YFSETQ. The CDR3 DNA follows: TGCGCCAGCACACCAGGGCAAACCTCCTACAATGAGCAGTTCTTC. Translated, it gives CASTPGQTSYNEQFF.

This clonotype was seen a few times. The chain couples TRBV7-2 to TRBJ2-3; unclear D gene. The CDR3 length is 15 residues. Germline lookup yields CDR1 SGHTA and CDR2 FQGNSA. V was pared by 4 bases and J by 4 bases, with 15 bases between. The CDR3 coding sequence is TGTGCCAGCAGCTCCACCCTTAAAACAGCAGATACGCAGTATTTT. Translating gives CASSSTLKTADTQYF.

V usage is TRBV4-3 and J usage is TRBJ2-3; D may correspond to TRBD1 or TRBD2 (5 bases each). The CDR3 length is 14 residues. The germline gives CDR1 LGHNA, CDR2 YSLEER. Trimming took 4 bases from V and 2 from J, leaving 10 bases between them. The CDR3, as DNA: TGCGCCAGCAGCCGCCAGGGAGTCACAGATACGCAGTATTTT. The encoded protein is CASSRQGVTDTQYF.

This clonotype was seen ten or more times. The chain carries TRBV20-1 and TRBJ2-5; D is undetermined. Germline V gene data show CDR1 as DFQATT and CDR2 as SNEGSKA (reference sequence). The V end lost 4 bases, the J end lost 7 bases, and 16 bases lay between the germline ends. The length of the CDR3 is 13 residues. CDR3 nucleotide sequence: TGCAGTGCTAACCGTAGCCCAGGTGGGACCCAGTACTTC. It translates to CSANRSPGGTQYF.

This clonotype has more than one count but fewer than ten. This sequence joins TRBV7-9 and TRBJ2-3; a weak D match, TRBD2 (6 bases). In germline, CDR1 is SEHNR, CDR2 FQNEAQ (reference sequence). V was pared by 4 bases and J by 5 bases, with 19 bases between. The CDR3 contains 16 residues. The CDR3: CASSSKPGTGRDTQYF. The CDR3 bases are TGTGCCAGCAGCTCCAAACCCGGGACTGGGAGAGATACGCAGTATTTT.

The table lists this clonotype with a few counts. V is TRBV15 and J is TRBJ2-3; 8 bases align to TRBD2. The CDR3 extends over 17 amino acids. CDR1 and CDR2 from the germline V gene are LNHNV and YYDKDF (reference sequence). V trimming: 0 bases; J trimming: 1 base; junction bases outside the gene matches: 6. The CDR3 nucleotides read TGTGCCACCAGCAGAGATCGGTGGCGGGAGGGCACAGATACGCAGTATTTT. This gives the protein CATSRDRWREGTDTQYF.

J is TRBJ1-5 and V is TRBV20-1, with unresolved D. Germline-derived CDR1 and CDR2 are DFQATT and SNEGSKA (reference sequence). CDR3 size: 15 residues. V lost 0 bases and J 4 bases, leaving 13 bases between the germline ends. The chain's CDR3 is CSARDPLAGNQPQHF. The CDR3 region has the DNA TGCAGTGCTAGAGATCCCCTGGCGGGGAATCAGCCCCAGCATTTT.

The table lists this clonotype with a few counts. The chain combines TRBV20-1 with TRBJ2-1; 12 bases align to TRBD2. The length of the CDR3 is 14 residues. V dropped 6 bases and J dropped 10; count of bases not matched to a gene: 10. Germline lookup yields CDR1 DFQATT and CDR2 SNEGSKA (reference sequence). The CDR3 DNA is TGCAGTGCAGCAGGACTAGCGGGAATTAGAGAGCAGTTCTTC. It encodes CSAAGLAGIREQFF.

The chain employs TRBV10-3 and TRBJ2-5; 10 bases are a match to TRBD2. The germline CDR1 and CDR2 sequences are ENHRY and SYGVKD. V lost 3 bases to trimming and J lost 4 bases; unmatched junction nucleotides: 8. The CDR3 sequence is 16 residues long. The CDR3 region is CAISDRVAGGLETQYF. The CDR3, as DNA: TGTGCCATCAGTGACCGTGTAGCGGGGGGCCTAGAGACCCAGTACTTC.

The rearrangement uses TRBV7-2 and TRBJ2-5; TRBD1 matches 7 bases. Per the germline V gene, CDR1 is SGHTA and CDR2 is FQGNSA. The V and J ends lost 4 bases and 4 bases, in that order; junction bases with no gene match: 9. The length of the CDR3 is 15 residues. The DNA for the CDR3 is TGTGCCAGCAGCTCCCGACAGGGTGAGGGAGAGACCCAGTACTTC. Encoded protein: CASSSRQGEGETQYF.

This clonotype has at least ten counts. The J gene is TRBJ2-2, the V gene TRBV25-1; maybe TRBD1 (6 bases). V was clipped by 6 bases and J by 6 bases, with 11 bases between them. This CDR3 region has 13 residues. Per the germline V gene, CDR1 is MGHDK and CDR2 is SYGVNS. The CDR3 DNA reads TGTGCCAGCAGCAGGGGAGAGGCCGGGGAGCTGTTTTTT. Protein product: CASSRGEAGELFF.

This clonotype was seen at least ten times. The J gene is TRBJ1-1, the V gene TRBV7-2; no clear D. Germline loops: CDR1 SGHTA, CDR2 FQGNSA. This CDR3 is 17 amino acids long. The V gene lost 1 base and the J gene lost 2 bases, with 17 bases spanning the gap. CDR3 DNA sequence: TGTGCCAGCAGCTTAGGTTGGTCGGCAGGACCTAACACTGAAGCTTTCTTT. Translating it yields CASSLGWSAGPNTEAFF.

The V call is TRBV7-9, the J call TRBJ1-1; unclear D gene. The CDR3 runs to 16 residues. Germline assignment: CDR1 SEHNR and CDR2 FQNEAQ (reference sequence). Trimming stripped 0 bases from V and 3 bases from J, with 14 bases between. CDR3 DNA sequence: TGTGCCAGCAGCTTAGCGAGTAAGGGCGCGGACACTGAAGCTTTCTTT. Translation: CASSLASKGADTEAFF. The full variable domain, its missing parts supplied by reference TRBV7-9 and TRBJ1-1, is DTGVSQNPRHKITKRGQNVTFRCDPISEHNRLYWYRQTLGQGPEFLTYFQNEAQLEKSRLLSDRFSAERPKGSFSTLEIQRTEQGDSAMYLCASSLASKGADTEAFFGQGTRLTVV.

Many counts were recorded for this clonotype. The rearrangement links TRBV10-3 to TRBJ2-7, with 9 positions matching TRBD2. Germline CDR1 ENHRY, CDR2 SYGVKD. The V gene end was trimmed by 4 bases and the J gene end by 4 bases; junction bases not matched to a gene: 5. The CDR3 consists of 14 residues. The CDR3 loop reads CAISGPSGIYEQYF. The CDR3 DNA follows: TGTGCCATCAGTGGTCCTAGCGGGATATACGAGCAGTACTTC.

This clonotype was detected many times. V usage is TRBV5-1 and J usage is TRBJ2-1, with unresolved D. The CDR3 runs to 11 residues. The germline CDR1 and CDR2 sequences are SGHRS and YFSETQ. With 5 bases removed from V and 7 bases from J, the gap between germline ends came to 7 bases. This chain's CDR3 is CASSKANEQFF. The CDR3 DNA sequence: TGCGCCAGCAGTAAGGCGAATGAGCAGTTCTTC.

The V and J genes are TRBV6-6 and TRBJ2-1, with 8 positions matching TRBD2. CDR3 length: 13 amino acids. Germline V gene lookup returns CDR1 MNHNY and CDR2 SVGAGI (reference sequence). V was clipped by 8 bases and J by 5 bases; unmatched bases: 5. CDR3 amino acids: CASGGGKHNEQFF. The CDR3 region has the DNA TGTGCCAGCGGCGGGGGGAAACACAATGAGCAGTTCTTC.

This clonotype was counted at least ten times. This chain uses TRBV4-1 with TRBJ2-5; D unresolved. CDR3 length equals 12 residues. From germline, CDR1 is MGHRA and CDR2 YSYEKL. Trimming stripped 0 bases from V and 5 bases from J, with 4 bases between. CDR3 in DNA: TGCGCCAGCAGCCAAGAATCGGAGACCCAGTACTTC. Protein: CASSQESETQYF.

This clonotype was found many times. This sequence joins TRBV24-1 and TRBJ2-2; 10 bases are shared with TRBD1. The CDR3 runs to 16 residues. The germline V gene encodes CDR1 KGHDR and CDR2 SFDVKD. The V and J ends lost 7 bases and 4 bases, in that order; junction bases with no gene match: 8. The CDR3: CATSSDRGLVTGELFF. CDR3 DNA: TGTGCCACCAGCTCCGACAGGGGGCTCGTCACCGGGGAGCTGTTTTTT.

This clonotype was observed many times. The chain recombines TRBV6-6 with TRBJ1-3; D is perhaps TRBD1 (5 bases). Germline V gene lookup returns CDR1 MNHNY and CDR2 SVGAGI (reference sequence). CDR3 length: 13 residues. Between the trimmed V and J ends, which lost 7 bases and 2 bases, there was a span of 9 bases. CDR3 sequence (DNA): TGTGCCAGCAAACCAGGGACTGGAAACACCATATATTTT. It yields the protein CASKPGTGNTIYF.